The T cell receptor beta chain under discussion was sequenced for a study of blood T cells in healthy people across ages. Whole-study findings and limits: A roughly linear age-dependent decrease characterized TCR beta diversity per million T cells.

Sample-barcoded 5' priming and a J-beta primer mix drove a second PCR of about 7 to 12 cycles. Each CDR3 protein gets one entry after TCRdb re-called the 5' RACE reads with MiXCR. The sample carries 450,000 to 650,000 distinct CDR3 sequences, about 25% recorded once. In its sample, this clonotype was seen a few times. Antigen specificity is unknown. CDR1 is SQVTM and CDR2 is ANQGSEA in the germline V gene. The V gene end was trimmed by 6 bases and the J gene end by 6 bases; junction bases not matched to a gene: 12. The CDR3 contains 14 residues. In addition, the sample was reused for a study of T cells of mothers and their children.

The chain is built from TRBV29-1 and TRBJ1-2; 8 nucleotides line up with TRBD1. This clonotype was sampled from a boy between 10 and 17 years old in good health. Sequencing was carried out using blood. The CDR3 DNA reads as TGCAGCGTGTTGACAGGGGTGGTTTCCGATGGCTACACCTTC. The encoded protein is CSVLTGVVSDGYTF.